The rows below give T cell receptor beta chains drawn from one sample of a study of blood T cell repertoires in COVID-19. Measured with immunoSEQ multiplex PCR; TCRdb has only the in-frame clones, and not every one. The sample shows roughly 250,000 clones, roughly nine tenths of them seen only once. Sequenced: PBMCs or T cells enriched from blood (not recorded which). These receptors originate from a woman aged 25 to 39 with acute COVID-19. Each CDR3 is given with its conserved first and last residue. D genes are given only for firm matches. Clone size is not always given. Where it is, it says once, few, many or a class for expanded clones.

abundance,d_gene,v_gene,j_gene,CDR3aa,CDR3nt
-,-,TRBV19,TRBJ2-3,CASSISGTSTDTQYF,TGTGCCAGTAGTATATCCGGTACTAGCACAGATACGCAGTATTTT
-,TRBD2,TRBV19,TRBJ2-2,CASSPSGGDTGELFF,TGTGCCAGTAGCCCTAGCGGGGGAGACACCGGGGAGCTGTTTTTT
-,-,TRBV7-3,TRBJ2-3,CASRSRLGSGSTDTQYF,TGTGCCAGCAGGTCTCGACTGGGGTCGGGGTCCACAGATACGCAGTATTTT
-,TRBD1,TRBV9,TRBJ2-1,CASSAGTAHNEQFF,TGTGCCAGCAGCGCCGGGACAGCCCACAATGAGCAGTTCTTC
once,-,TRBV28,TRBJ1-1,CASSLIRKAFF,TGTGCCAGCAGTTTAATCAGAAAAGCTTTCTTT
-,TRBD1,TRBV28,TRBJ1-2,CASSFSGTAGYTF,TGTGCCAGCAGTTTCTCCGGGACAGCTGGCTACACCTTC
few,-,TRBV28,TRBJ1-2,CASRPGTFLGYGYTF,TGTGCCAGCAGACCCGGGACATTCTTGGGCTATGGCTACACCTTC
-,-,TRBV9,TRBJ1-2,CASSGGLSNYGYTF,TGTGCCAGCAGCGGCGGTTTAAGTAACTATGGCTACACCTTC
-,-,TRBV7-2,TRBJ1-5,CASSLVGSQPQHF,TGTGCCAGCAGCTTAGTCGGGAGCCAGCCCCAGCATTTT
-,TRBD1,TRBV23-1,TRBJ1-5,CASSHGQANQPQHF,TGCGCCAGCAGTCACGGACAGGCCAATCAGCCCCAGCATTTT
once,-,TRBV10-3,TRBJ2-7,CAISESLNPGSYEQYF,TGTGCCATCAGTGAGTCATTGAATCCGGGGTCCTACGAGCAGTACTTC
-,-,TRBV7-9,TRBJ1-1,CASSPRGGETEAFF,TGTGCCAGCAGCCCCCGGGGGGGGGAAACTGAAGCTTTCTTT
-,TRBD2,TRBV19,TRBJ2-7,CASSIGTSGTYEQYF,TGTGCCAGTAGTATAGGGACTAGCGGAACCTACGAGCAGTACTTC
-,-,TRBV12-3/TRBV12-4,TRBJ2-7,CASRLGLSYEQYF,TGTGCCAGCAGGTTAGGGCTCTCCTACGAGCAGTACTTC
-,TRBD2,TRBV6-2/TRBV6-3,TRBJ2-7,CASSYAGGAGDWEQYF,TGTGCCAGCAGTTACGCCGGCGGCGCGGGAGATTGGGAGCAGTACTTC
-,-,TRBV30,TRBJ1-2,CAWSEGVTIYGYTF,TGTGCCTGGAGTGAAGGGGTAACCATCTATGGCTACACCTTC
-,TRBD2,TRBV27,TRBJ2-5,CASSPAAGEYQETQYF,TGTGCCAGCAGTCCAGCGGCGGGAGAGTACCAAGAGACCCAGTACTTC
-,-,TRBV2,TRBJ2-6,CASSEALGAGANVLTF,TGTGCCAGCAGTGAAGCGCTGGGGGCAGGGGCCAACGTCCTGACTTTC
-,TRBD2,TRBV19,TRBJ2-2,CASTLAGGDTGELFF,TGTGCCAGTACCCTCGCGGGGGGGGACACCGGGGAGCTGTTTTTT
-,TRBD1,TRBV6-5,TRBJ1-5,CASRRDRGLNQPQHF,TGTGCCAGCAGACGGGACAGAGGACTCAATCAGCCCCAGCATTTT
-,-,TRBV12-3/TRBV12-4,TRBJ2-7,CASSFTGTYEQYF,TGTGCCAGCAGTTTTACGGGAACCTACGAGCAGTACTTC
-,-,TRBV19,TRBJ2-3,CASSPQTDTQYF,TGTGCCAGTAGTCCTCAGACAGATACGCAGTATTTT
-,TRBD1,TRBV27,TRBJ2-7,CAGRTGEGSYEQYF,TGTGCCGGCAGGACAGGGGAAGGCTCCTACGAGCAGTACTTC
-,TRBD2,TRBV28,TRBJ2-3,CASSFTSGRPVSVDTQYF,TGTGCCAGCAGTTTTACTAGCGGGAGGCCCGTTTCCGTAGATACGCAGTATTTT
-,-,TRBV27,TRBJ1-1,CASKWLNRDTEAFF,TGTGCCAGCAAATGGCTGAACAGGGACACTGAAGCTTTCTTT
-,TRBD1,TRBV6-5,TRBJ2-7,CASSVDRGYEQYF,TGTGCCAGCAGCGTGGACAGGGGTTACGAGCAGTACTTC
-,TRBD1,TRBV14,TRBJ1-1,CASSQAGGEAFF,TGTGCCAGCAGCCAGGCAGGGGGCGAAGCTTTCTTT
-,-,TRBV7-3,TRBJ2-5,CASSEGDYQETQYF,TGTGCCAGCAGCGAAGGGGACTACCAAGAGACCCAGTACTTC
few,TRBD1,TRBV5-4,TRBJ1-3,CASSFQGARNTIYF,TGTGCCAGCAGCTTTCAGGGGGCTCGAAACACCATATATTTT
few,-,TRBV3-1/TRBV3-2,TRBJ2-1,CASSLSWAEQFF,TGTGCCAGCAGCCTCAGTTGGGCGGAGCAGTTCTTC
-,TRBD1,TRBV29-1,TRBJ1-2,CSVGTDRANRGYTF,TGCAGCGTGGGGACCGACAGGGCTAATCGCGGCTACACCTTC
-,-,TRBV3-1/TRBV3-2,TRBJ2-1,CASSQDRAGLYNEQFF,TGTGCCAGCAGCCAAGATAGGGCGGGCCTGTACAATGAGCAGTTCTTC
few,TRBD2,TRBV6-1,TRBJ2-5,CASSDLAGGQETQYF,TGTGCCAGCAGTGATCTAGCGGGAGGGCAAGAGACCCAGTACTTC
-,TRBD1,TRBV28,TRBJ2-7,CASSAGTGVSYEQYF,TGTGCCAGCAGCGCCGGGACAGGGGTTTCCTACGAGCAGTACTTC
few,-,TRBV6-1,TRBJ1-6,CASSEVRGPLHF,TGTGCCAGCAGTGAAGTGCGGGGACCCCTCCACTTT
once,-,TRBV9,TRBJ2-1,CASSVVQNNEQFF,TGTGCCAGCAGCGTAGTCCAGAACAATGAGCAGTTCTTC
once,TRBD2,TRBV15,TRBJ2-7,CATSRGLASYEQYF,TGTGCCACCAGCAGAGGACTAGCTTCCTACGAGCAGTACTTC
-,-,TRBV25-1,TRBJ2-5,CASTAGSWQETQYF,TGTGCCAGCACCGCAGGGTCGTGGCAAGAGACCCAGTACTTC
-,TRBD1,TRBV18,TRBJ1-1,CASSLDRDATEAFF,TGTGCCAGCTCGCTAGACAGGGATGCCACTGAAGCTTTCTTT
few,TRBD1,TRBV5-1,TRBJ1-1,CASSWVGQEGTEAFF,TGCGCCAGCAGCTGGGTCGGACAGGAGGGCACTGAAGCTTTCTTT
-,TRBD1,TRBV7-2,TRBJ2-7,CASTRDRSSYEQYF,TGTGCCAGCACCCGGGACAGAAGCTCCTACGAGCAGTACTTC
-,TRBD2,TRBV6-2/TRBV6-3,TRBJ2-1,CASSLVLAGSGGRSYNEQFF,TGTGCCAGCAGCCTGGTTCTGGCGGGGAGCGGGGGGCGCTCCTACAATGAGCAGTTCTTC
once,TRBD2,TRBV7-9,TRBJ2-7,CASSLASGGGKLYEQYF,TGTGCCAGCAGCTTAGCTTCCGGGGGGGGCAAGCTCTACGAGCAGTACTTC
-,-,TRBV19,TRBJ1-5,CASSLLRQPQHF,TGTGCCAGTAGTCTTCTCAGGCAGCCCCAGCATTTT
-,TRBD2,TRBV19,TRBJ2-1,CASSNRASGRVNEQFF,TGTGCCAGTAGTAATAGAGCTAGCGGGAGAGTCAATGAGCAGTTCTTC